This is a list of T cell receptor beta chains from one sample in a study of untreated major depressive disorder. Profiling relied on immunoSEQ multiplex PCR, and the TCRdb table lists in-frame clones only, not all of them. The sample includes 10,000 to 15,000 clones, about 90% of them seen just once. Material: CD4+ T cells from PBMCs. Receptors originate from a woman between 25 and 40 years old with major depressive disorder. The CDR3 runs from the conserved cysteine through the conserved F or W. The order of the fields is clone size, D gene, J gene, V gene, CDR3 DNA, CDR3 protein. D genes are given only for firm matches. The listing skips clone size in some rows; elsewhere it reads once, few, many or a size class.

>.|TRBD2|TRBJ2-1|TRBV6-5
TGTGCCAGCAGTTACGGGCGGGAGTCCTACAATGAGCAGTTCTTC
CASSYGRESYNEQFF
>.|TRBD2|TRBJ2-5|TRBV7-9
TGTGCCAGCAGCTTAGTACTGACTAGCGGAGAGACCCAGTACTTC
CASSLVLTSGETQYF
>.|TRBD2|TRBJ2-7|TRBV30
TGTGCCTGGAGTCCCTCCCGACTAGCGGGAAGGTCCTACGAGCAGTACTTC
CAWSPSRLAGRSYEQYF
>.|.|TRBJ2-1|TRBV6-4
TGTGCCAGCAGCGCCGGAAGTGAGCAGTTCTTC
CASSAGSEQFF
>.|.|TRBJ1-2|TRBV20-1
TGCAGTGCTAGAGGCGAACGGGGCTACACCTTC
CSARGERGYTF
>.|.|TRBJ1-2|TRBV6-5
TGTGCCAGCAGTTACTCGGGAGGGATATCAACCTATGGCTACACCTTC
CASSYSGGISTYGYTF
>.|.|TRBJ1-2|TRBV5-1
TGCGCCAGCAGCCGGGATGATAACTATGGCTACACCTTC
CASSRDDNYGYTF
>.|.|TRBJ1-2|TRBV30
TGTGCCTGGAGTGTACAGGGACACATTTATGGCTACACCTTC
CAWSVQGHIYGYTF
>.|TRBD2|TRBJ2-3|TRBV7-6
TGTGCCAGCAGCTTAAGACTAGCGGGAACAGATACGCAGTATTTT
CASSLRLAGTDTQYF
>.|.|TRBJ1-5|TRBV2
TGTGCCAGCAGCGGGGTCGGCGCAGGGAAGGGCAATCAGCCCCAGCATTTT
CASSGVGAGKGNQPQHF
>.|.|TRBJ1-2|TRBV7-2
TGTGCCAGCAGCTTAGCCTCAGGGAACTATGGCTACACCTTC
CASSLASGNYGYTF
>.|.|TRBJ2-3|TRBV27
TGTGCCAGCAGTCTAACCAGGACTCGTAGCACAGATACGCAGTATTTT
CASSLTRTRSTDTQYF
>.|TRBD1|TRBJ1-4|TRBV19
TGTGCCAGTAGTATTCTGACGGGACAGGGCAATGAAAAACTGTTTTTT
CASSILTGQGNEKLFF
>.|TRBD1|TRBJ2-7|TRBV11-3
TGTGCCAGCAGCCCAAGACAGGGGACCCCCTACGAGCAGTACTTC
CASSPRQGTPYEQYF
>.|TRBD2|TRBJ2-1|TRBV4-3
TGCGCCAGCAGCCGGGAGGGCCTGGGCAATGAGCAGTTCTTC
CASSREGLGNEQFF
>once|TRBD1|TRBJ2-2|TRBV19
TGTGCCAGTACCACCGGGACAGGGAACACCGGGGAGCTGTTTTTT
CASTTGTGNTGELFF
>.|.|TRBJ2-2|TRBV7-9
TGTGCCAGCAGCTTTCGAGGCACCGGGGAGCTGTTTTTT
CASSFRGTGELFF
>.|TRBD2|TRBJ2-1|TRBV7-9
TGTGCCAGCAGCTTAGTAGCGGGAGAGTACAATGAGCAGTTCTTC
CASSLVAGEYNEQFF
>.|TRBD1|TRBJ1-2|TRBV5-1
TGCGCCAGCAGCTTGTTGGTGACGACAGGGGAGGGCTACACCTTC
CASSLLVTTGEGYTF
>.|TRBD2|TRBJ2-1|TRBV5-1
TGCGCCAGCAGCTTGGGGGCTAGCGGGAGTGAGCAGTTCTTC
CASSLGASGSEQFF
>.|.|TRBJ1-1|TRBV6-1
TGTGCCAGCAGTGGACAGAGGGGAGTCGGTGAAGCTTTCTTT
CASSGQRGVGEAFF
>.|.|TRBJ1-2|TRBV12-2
TGTGCAAGTCGCTCCGGACGGTACTATGGCTACACCTTC
CASRSGRYYGYTF
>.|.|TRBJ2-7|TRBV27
TGTGCCAGCAGTTGGGGGGGGCCTCTTGGCGAGCAGTACTTC
CASSWGGPLGEQYF
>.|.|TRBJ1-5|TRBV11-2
TGTGCCAGCAGCTCCTTGAATCAGCCCCAGCATTTT
CASSSLNQPQHF
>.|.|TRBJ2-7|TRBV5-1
TGCGCCAGCAGCTTGTGGGGGGCACTTAACTACGAGCAGTACTTC
CASSLWGALNYEQYF
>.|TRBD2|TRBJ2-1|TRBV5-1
TGCGCCAGCCACACTAGCGGATGGAGCAATGAGCAGTTCTTC
CASHTSGWSNEQFF
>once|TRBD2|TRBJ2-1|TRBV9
TGTGCCAGCAGCGAAAGCACTAGCGGCAATGAGCAGTTCTTC
CASSESTSGNEQFF
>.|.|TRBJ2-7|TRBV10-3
TGTGCCACTACCAGAGAGGGGGGAGCGGACTACGAGCAGTACTTC
CATTREGGADYEQYF
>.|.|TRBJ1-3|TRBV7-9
TGTGCCAGCATCACCCCGGGGGGAGGAAACACCATATATTTT
CASITPGGGNTIYF
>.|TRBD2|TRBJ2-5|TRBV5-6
TGTGCCAGCAGCAGCGGGAGGGCTAGGGAGACCCAGTACTTC
CASSSGRARETQYF
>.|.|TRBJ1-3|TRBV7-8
TGTGCCAGCAGCTTAGAGTCTAACTCTGGAAACACCATATATTTT
CASSLESNSGNTIYF
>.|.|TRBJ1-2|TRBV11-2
TGTGCCAGCAGCTTAACGCGGCGGGCAGGGGACAAGGGCTACACCTTC
CASSLTRRAGDKGYTF
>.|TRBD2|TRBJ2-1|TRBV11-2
TGTGCCAGCAGCTCGGGACTAGGAGATCGTGAGCAGTTCTTC
CASSSGLGDREQFF
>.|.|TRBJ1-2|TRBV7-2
TGTGCCAGCAGCTTAGCTTTACAGCTTAAGTATGGCTACACCTTC
CASSLALQLKYGYTF
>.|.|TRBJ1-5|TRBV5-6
TGTGCCAGCAGCTTAAAACAGAACAATCAGCCCCAGCATTTT
CASSLKQNNQPQHF
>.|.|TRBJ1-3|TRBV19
TGTGCCAGTAGTCCTGGTCTTACTGGAAACACCATATATTTT
CASSPGLTGNTIYF
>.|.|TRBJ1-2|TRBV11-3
TGTGCCAGCAGCTTAGAGGGCAGGGAAGCTAACTATGGCTACACCTTC
CASSLEGREANYGYTF
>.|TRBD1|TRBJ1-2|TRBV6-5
TGTGCCAGCAGCTCCGGGACAGGGATGGCTGGCTACACCTTC
CASSSGTGMAGYTF
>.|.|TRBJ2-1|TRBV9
TGTGCCAGCAGCGTAGAACTAGCTTCTAGGGAGCAGTTCTTC
CASSVELASREQFF
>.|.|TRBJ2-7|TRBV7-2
TGTGCCAGCAGCCTCCGAGGTGGTCTTTTCGGCGAGCAGTACTTC
CASSLRGGLFGEQYF
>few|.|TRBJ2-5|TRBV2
TGTGCCAGCAGCAGGGACTTCCAAGAGACCCAGTACTTC
CASSRDFQETQYF
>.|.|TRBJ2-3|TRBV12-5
TGTGCTAGTGGGCCAGGACAGTTGGCGCAGTATTTT
CASGPGQLAQYF
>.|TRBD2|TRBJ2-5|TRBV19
TGTGCCAGTAGTATACTTGGCGGGACTAGCGGGAGGGGCGAGACCCAGTACTTC
CASSILGGTSGRGETQYF
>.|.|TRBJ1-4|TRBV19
TGTGCCAGTAGCAGACGGGAGGCTAATGAAAAACTGTTTTTT
CASSRREANEKLFF
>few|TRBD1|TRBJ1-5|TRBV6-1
TGTGCCAGCAGTGCTTTCCGGGACAGAGCCAATCAGCCCCAGCATTTT
CASSAFRDRANQPQHF
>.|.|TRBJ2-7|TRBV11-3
TGTGCCAGCAGCCCCAGGGCCTACGAGCAGTACTTC
CASSPRAYEQYF
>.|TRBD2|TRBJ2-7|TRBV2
TGTGCCAGCAGTGATCAAGCTAGCGGGAGCTACGAGCAGTACTTC
CASSDQASGSYEQYF
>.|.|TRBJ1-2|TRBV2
TGTGCCAGCAGTGACGAGGCAGGCCGGAGGGGCGGCTACACCTTC
CASSDEAGRRGGYTF
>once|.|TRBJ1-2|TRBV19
TGTGCCAGTAACCCAACAGGACCCTATGGCTACACCTTC
CASNPTGPYGYTF
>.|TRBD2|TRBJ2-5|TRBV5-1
TGCGCCAGCAGCCACAACGGACTAGCCTTTTGGGAGACCCAGTACTTC
CASSHNGLAFWETQYF
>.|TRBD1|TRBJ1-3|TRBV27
TGTGCCAGCAGTTCCCGGGACAGGGGGAACCGGGGAAACACCATATATTTT
CASSSRDRGNRGNTIYF
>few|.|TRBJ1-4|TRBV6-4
TGTGCCAGCAGTGATATGGGGGCAACTAATGAAAAACTGTTTTTT
CASSDMGATNEKLFF
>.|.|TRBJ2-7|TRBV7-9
TGTGCCAGCAGCCCTCGGACCATTAGCTCCTACGAGCAGTACTTC
CASSPRTISSYEQYF
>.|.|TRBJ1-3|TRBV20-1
TGCAGTGCTGGTCTCGGAAACACCATATATTTT
CSAGLGNTIYF
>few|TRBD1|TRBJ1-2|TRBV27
TGTGCCAGCAGTTCAAACAGACAGGGCCTCTATGGCTACACCTTC
CASSSNRQGLYGYTF
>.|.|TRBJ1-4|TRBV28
TGTGCCAGCAGGTCAGGGGCGCCGAATGAAAAACTGTTTTTT
CASRSGAPNEKLFF
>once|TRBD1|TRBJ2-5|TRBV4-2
TGTGCCAGCAGCCAAGGAGCCCAGGACAGGGGAGGAGAGACCCAGTACTTC
CASSQGAQDRGGETQYF
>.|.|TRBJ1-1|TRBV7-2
TGTGCCAGCAGCTTAGTAGCAGGGTACGGTGGTACTGAAGCTTTCTTT
CASSLVAGYGGTEAFF